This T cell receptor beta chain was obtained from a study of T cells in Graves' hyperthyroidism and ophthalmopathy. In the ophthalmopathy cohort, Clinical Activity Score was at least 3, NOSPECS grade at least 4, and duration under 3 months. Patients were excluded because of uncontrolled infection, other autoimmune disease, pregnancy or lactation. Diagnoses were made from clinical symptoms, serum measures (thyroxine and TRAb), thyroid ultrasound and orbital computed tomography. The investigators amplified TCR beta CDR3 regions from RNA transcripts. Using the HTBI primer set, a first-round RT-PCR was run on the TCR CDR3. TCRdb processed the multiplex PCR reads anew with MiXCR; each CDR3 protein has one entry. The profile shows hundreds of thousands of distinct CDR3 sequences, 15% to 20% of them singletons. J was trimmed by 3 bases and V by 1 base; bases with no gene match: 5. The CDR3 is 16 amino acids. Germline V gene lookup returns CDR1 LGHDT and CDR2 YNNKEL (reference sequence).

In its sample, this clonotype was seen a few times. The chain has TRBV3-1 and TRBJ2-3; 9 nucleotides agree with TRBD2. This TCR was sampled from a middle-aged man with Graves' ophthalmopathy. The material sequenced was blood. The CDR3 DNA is TGTGCCAGCAGCCAAGCCGGACTAGCGCGGACAGATACGCAGTATTTT. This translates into CASSQAGLARTDTQYF.